Following are 27 T cell receptor beta chains from one sample sequenced in a study of regulatory and conventional T cells in RAG deficiency. The sorted conventional CD4+ T cells were CD25-low and CD127-high, with genomic DNA sequenced. Using immunoSEQ multiplex PCR, the repertoire was profiled, and TCRdb retains in-frame clones only, with some absent. The sample lists tens of thousands of clones, nearly 96% occurring once. This sample was also put to use in a study of regulatory T cells. That paper states: The primer mix had 52 TRBV and 13 TRBJ primers.

Sequencing was carried out using CD25- CD4+ T cells sorted from blood. All receptors derive from a human donor in good health.

This clone was counted a single time. This rearrangement joins TRBV19 to TRBJ1-2; D unclear. CDR1 is LNHDA and CDR2 is SQIVND in the germline V gene (reference sequence). This CDR3 is 17 amino acids long. V lost 9 bases and J 0 bases, leaving 23 bases between the germline ends. CDR3 DNA sequence: TGTGCCAGCCCAAACCGCCTGGGAGGGTCGTCTAACTATGGCTACACCTTC. It codes for CASPNRLGGSSNYGYTF.

The chain employs TRBV6-5 and TRBJ2-7; maybe TRBD1 (5 bases). Germline V gene sequence: CDR1 MNHEY, CDR2 SVGAGI. The CDR3 spans 15 residues. V lost 4 bases and J lost 3, with 16 bases in between. CDR3 sequence: CASSSRVTKLYEQYF. CDR3 nucleotides: TGTGCCAGCAGTTCCAGGGTCACCAAACTCTACGAGCAGTACTTC.

The J gene is TRBJ2-1, the V gene TRBV30, with D tentatively TRBD2 (6 bases). CDR3 length: 13 amino acids. V was cut by 3 bases and J by 3 bases, with 9 bases left in between. Germline CDR1 GTSNPN, CDR2 SVGIG (reference sequence). The CDR3 protein is CAWRGGVYNEQFF. CDR3 coding DNA: TGTGCCTGGAGGGGCGGGGTCTACAATGAGCAGTTCTTC.

This chain joins TRBV30 and TRBJ1-3, with D possibly TRBD1 on 6 matching bases. CDR3 size: 13 residues. Germline values: CDR1 GTSNPN, CDR2 SVGIG (reference sequence). V was cut by 8 bases and J by 3 bases, with 14 bases left in between. CDR3 nucleotide sequence: TGTGCCGGGGAACAGGGTGGTGGAAACACCATATATTTT. It specifies CAGEQGGGNTIYF.

The rearrangement uses TRBV28 and TRBJ1-1, with TRBD1 matching over 9 bases. The CDR3 contains 15 residues. Trimming cost V 4 bases and J 7 bases; bases outside gene matches: 10. Per germline, CDR1 MDHEN and CDR2 SYDVKM. The CDR3 DNA is TGTGCCAGCAGTTCAGGACAGGGGCTTATAGATGAAGCTTTCTTT. This translates into CASSSGQGLIDEAFF.

The V gene is TRBV6-4, the J gene TRBJ1-2, with no clear D. The CDR3 runs 15 residues. Looked up from germline, CDR1 is MRHNA and CDR2 is SNTAGT. V lost 7 bases to trimming and J lost 5 bases, with 20 bases between them. The CDR3 is CASTLRRVLPYGYTF. The CDR3 coding sequence is TGTGCCAGCACCCTAAGACGGGTCCTTCCTTATGGCTACACCTTC.

J is TRBJ1-6 and V is TRBV2; D is undetermined. The V and J ends lost 4 bases and 6 bases respectively, with 10 bases between them. CDR1 SNHLY and CDR2 FYNNEI come from the germline V gene. This CDR3 is 14 amino acids long. The CDR3 is CASSVDIVNSPLHF. Here the CDR3 DNA reads TGTGCCAGCAGTGTCGACATAGTTAATTCACCCCTCCACTTT.

This sequence joins TRBV5-1 and TRBJ2-7, with a weak D call TRBD1 (6 bases). The CDR3 extends over 14 amino acids. CDR1 is SGHRS and CDR2 is YFSETQ in the germline V gene. V dropped 0 bases and J dropped 1 base, with 8 bases sitting between them. The CDR3 loop reads CASSLADSSYEQYF. The CDR3 DNA sequence: TGCGCCAGCAGCTTGGCGGACAGTTCCTACGAGCAGTACTTC.

The V gene is TRBV5-8, the J gene TRBJ2-7; possibly TRBD1 for D (6 bases). Trimming removed 2 bases at V and 3 bases at J, with 6 bases between. The CDR3 sequence is 12 residues long. Germline CDR1 SGHTS, CDR2 YDEGEE. The CDR3 sequence is CASSLQGYEQYF. The CDR3 nucleotides are TGTGCCAGCAGCTTACAGGGCTACGAGCAGTACTTC.

The chain's CDR3 is CASSLVSPIRDRGLSGYTF. CDR3 DNA sequence: TGTGCCAGCAGCTTAGTCTCGCCTATCCGGGACAGGGGGCTCAGTGGCTACACCTTC. The V call is TRBV7-2, the J call TRBJ1-2, with 12 bases fitting TRBD1. Germline lookup yields CDR1 SGHTA and CDR2 FQGNSA. The CDR3 extends over 19 amino acids. The V segment lost 1 base and the J segment 7 bases; nucleotides outside the gene matches: 16.

This clone was counted only a few times. V and J are TRBV5-1 and TRBJ1-2, with a weak D call TRBD1 (5 bases). V gave up 4 bases and J gave up 6 bases, with 13 bases separating them. Looked up from germline, CDR1 is SGHRS and CDR2 is YFSETQ. CDR3 size: 13 residues. For the CDR3, the DNA is TGCGCCAGCAGCCCCGGGGGACCTCATGGCTACACCTTC. Encoded protein: CASSPGGPHGYTF. The full variable domain, with the rest looked up from reference TRBV5-1 and TRBJ1-2, is KAGVTQTPRYLIKTRGQQVTLSCSPISGHRSVSWYQQTPGQGLQFLFEYFSETQRNKGNFPGRFSGRQFSNSRSEMNVSTLELGDSALYLCASSPGGPHGYTFGSGTRLTVV.

The rearrangement links TRBV7-9 to TRBJ1-5; D remains unclear. CDR1 and CDR2 from the germline V gene are SEHNR and FQNEAQ (reference sequence). The V end lost 5 bases, the J end lost 6 bases, and 11 bases lay between the germline ends. CDR3 length equals 13 residues. CDR3 DNA sequence: TGTGCCAGCAGCCCCAGTGAGGTTCAGCCCCAGCATTTT. Protein sequence: CASSPSEVQPQHF.

The chain recombines TRBV18 with TRBJ1-3; 7 bases are shared with TRBD1. The J segment lost 0 bases and the V segment lost 3 bases, leaving 8 bases of the junction unmatched. Germline values: CDR1 KGHSH, CDR2 LQKENI. This CDR3 spans 17 amino acids. In DNA form, the CDR3 reads TGTGCCAGCTCACCCGGACAGGCGATCCTCTCTGGAAACACCATATATTTT. As protein: CASSPGQAILSGNTIYF.

J is TRBJ1-1 and V is TRBV25-1; no definite D call. Looked up from germline, CDR1 is MGHDK and CDR2 is SYGVNS. V shed 3 bases and J shed 4 bases, with 12 bases lying between them. The CDR3 contains 14 residues. The CDR3, as DNA: TGTGCCAGCAGTGACACCCTAGGGAGCACTGAAGCTTTCTTT. It codes for CASSDTLGSTEAFF.

The V gene is TRBV30, the J gene TRBJ1-2; the match to TRBD1 covers 9 bases. Unmatched junction bases numbered 19, after V lost 0 bases and J lost 8 bases. The CDR3 is 18 residues long. Germline V gives CDR1 GTSNPN, CDR2 SVGIG (reference sequence). The CDR3: CAWSVLPGQGPSSMGYTF. The CDR3 nucleotides are TGTGCCTGGAGTGTACTGCCCGGACAGGGGCCCTCCTCTATGGGCTACACCTTC.

The rearrangement uses TRBV5-1 and TRBJ2-7; D is undetermined. V lost 0 bases and J 1 base, leaving 11 bases between the germline ends. The CDR3 loop spans 15 amino acids. Germline V gives CDR1 SGHRS, CDR2 YFSETQ. CDR3 DNA: TGCGCCAGCAGCTTGGTCGCCTCGCGATCCTACGAGCAGTACTTC. Translating it yields CASSLVASRSYEQYF.

This chain links TRBV4-3 with TRBJ2-7; 14 nucleotides agree with TRBD2. The CDR3 extends over 17 amino acids. The V segment lost 2 bases and the J segment 4 bases; nucleotides outside the gene matches: 7. Per the germline V gene, CDR1 is LGHNA and CDR2 is YSLEER. DNA for the CDR3: TGCGCCAGCAGCCAAATAACAGGGACTAGCGGGGGTTACGAGCAGTACTTC. Its translation: CASSQITGTSGGYEQYF.

The V gene is TRBV9, the J gene TRBJ1-1; D remains ambiguous. Germline V gene data show CDR1 as SGDLS and CDR2 as YYNGEE. This CDR3 has 17 amino acids. Trimming stripped 0 bases from V and 1 base from J, with 16 bases between. The CDR3 spells CASSVGQTWEGNTEAFF. The CDR3 coding sequence is TGTGCCAGCAGCGTAGGACAAACGTGGGAGGGGAACACTGAAGCTTTCTTT.

The chain uses TRBV9 and TRBJ1-1; 7 bases line up with TRBD1. V trimming: 2 bases; J trimming: 4 bases; junction bases outside the gene matches: 5. CDR1 SGDLS and CDR2 YYNGEE come from the germline V gene. The CDR3 has 14 amino acids. The CDR3 coding sequence is TGTGCCAGCAGCGTGGGTAGGGGGCGCACTGAAGCTTTCTTT. Translation gives CASSVGRGRTEAFF.

This clone was seen once. The chain has TRBV18 and TRBJ2-7, with a weak D call TRBD1 (6 bases). Germline V CDR1 and CDR2: KGHSH, LQKENI. The CDR3 totals 14 residues. V was pared by 3 bases and J by 5 bases, with 14 bases between. DNA of the CDR3: TGTGCCAGCTCACCGACAGGAGCCCTAAACGAGCAGTACTTC. It specifies CASSPTGALNEQYF.

The V and J genes are TRBV28 and TRBJ1-2; maybe TRBD1 (5 bases). This CDR3 is 14 amino acids long. CDR1 and CDR2 (germline): MDHEN, SYDVKM. V was pared by 5 bases and J by 4 bases, with 14 bases between. The CDR3 DNA reads TGTGCCAGCAGTATACAGACAGAAATCTATGGCTACACCTTC. It is translated as CASSIQTEIYGYTF.

This clone showed up just once. The J gene is TRBJ2-7, the V gene TRBV5-6, with TRBD1 matching over 9 bases. This CDR3 has 13 residues. Germline CDR1 is SGHDT and CDR2 is YYEEEE. The ends lost 2 bases at V and 6 bases at J; junction bases unmatched: 3. The CDR3, as DNA: TGTGCCAGCAGCTTCCCGACAGGGGGCGAGCAGTACTTC. Translation: CASSFPTGGEQYF.

The chain employs TRBV19 and TRBJ2-1; a weak D match, TRBD1 (5 bases). V lost 6 bases, J lost 4 bases, and 10 bases lay in between. The CDR3 is 13 amino acids. Germline V gene lookup returns CDR1 LNHDA and CDR2 SQIVND (reference sequence). Written as DNA, the CDR3 is TGTGCCAGTAGGGGGCCAGGGTACAATGAGCAGTTCTTC. This sequence encodes CASRGPGYNEQFF. The entire variable domain, with the rest obtained from reference TRBV19 and TRBJ2-1, is as follows: DGGITQSPKYLFRKEGQNVTLSCEQNLNHDAMYWYRQDPGQGLRLIYYSQIVNDFQKGDIAEGYSVSREKKESFPLTVTSAQKNPTAFYLCASRGPGYNEQFFGPGTRLTVL.

The chain combines TRBV4-1 with TRBJ1-2; 8 bases align to TRBD1. In germline, CDR1 is MGHRA, CDR2 YSYEKL. There are 15 residues in the CDR3. V lost 4 bases, J lost 6 bases, and 10 bases stayed unmatched. In DNA form, the CDR3 reads TGCGCCAGCAGCCCCAACACGGACAGGGTCCATGGCTACACCTTC. Its protein is CASSPNTDRVHGYTF.

The sample holds one count of this clone. A read error may account for a junction end that differs from germline. The chain combines TRBV28 with TRBJ1-6, with a tentative D call TRBD1 (6 bases). CDR1 and CDR2 from the germline V gene are MDHEN and SYDVKM. The CDR3 extends over 16 amino acids. The chain's CDR3 is CASSFPHRVQNSLLHF. Written as DNA, the CDR3 is TGTGCCAGCAGTTTCCCCCACAGGGTTCAGAATTCACTCCTCCACTTT.

The chain couples TRBV28 to TRBJ1-2, with D possibly matching TRBD1 (5 bases). CDR1 is MDHEN and CDR2 is SYDVKM in the germline V gene. Trimming left V 4 bases short and J 5 bases short, with 11 bases between. The length of the CDR3 is 13 residues. The CDR3 is CASSSQGRYGYTF. For the CDR3, the DNA is TGTGCCAGCAGTTCCCAGGGCAGGTATGGCTACACCTTC.

The chain is built from TRBV7-2 and TRBJ1-5, with 8 positions matching TRBD1. The V gene's germline CDR1 is SGHTA and CDR2 FQGNSA. CDR3 size: 15 residues. V gave up 4 bases and J gave up 5 bases; unmatched junction bases: 7. CDR3 nucleotides: TGTGCCAGCAGCTACTACGGACAGGGCGATCAGCCCCAGCATTTT. It codes for CASSYYGQGDQPQHF.